Below, 7 T cell receptor beta chains from the same sample are listed, as sequenced in a study of T cells in Graves' hyperthyroidism and ophthalmopathy. Regions amplified from RNA transcripts were the TCR beta CDR3 regions. HTBI primers were used for first-round RT-PCR of the TCR CDR3. One entry per CDR3 protein results from TCRdb running MiXCR on the multiplex PCR reads. The table lists under 400,000 distinct CDR3 sequences, roughly 15% of them singletons, with about 20% in the top ten. Sequenced: blood. These receptors came from a woman aged 55 to 70 with Graves' ophthalmopathy.

This clonotype was seen ten or more times. This sequence joins TRBV5-1 and TRBJ1-5; the D is unclear. Germline CDR1 reads SGHRS; CDR2 reads YFSETQ. This CDR3 contains 14 residues. The ends were cut back, 0 bases at V and 4 bases at J, with 8 bases in the middle. The CDR3 region has the DNA TGCGCCAGCAGCTTGGACGCGGGGAATCAGCCCCAGCATTTT. Amino acid sequence: CASSLDAGNQPQHF.

The chain is built from TRBV10-1 and TRBJ2-7; 7 nucleotides match TRBD2. CDR1 is WNHNN and CDR2 is SYGVQD in the germline V gene (reference sequence). V lost 11 bases to trimming and J lost 3 bases; unmatched junction nucleotides: 10. The CDR3 is 13 amino acids. DNA for the CDR3: TGCGCCCCACGGGGGGAGGGCTTCTACGAGCAGTACTTC. Amino acids: CAPRGEGFYEQYF.

The gene calls are TRBV6-1 and TRBJ2-3, with 12 bases matching TRBD2. Looked up from germline, CDR1 is MNHNS and CDR2 is SASEGT. V gave up 8 bases and J gave up 6 bases; unmatched junction bases: 12. CDR3 length equals 16 residues. CDR3 region: CASGPRLAGVSDTQYF. CDR3 DNA: TGTGCCAGCGGTCCACGACTAGCGGGAGTGAGTGATACGCAGTATTTT.

This clonotype appeared many times. The chain is built from TRBV5-1 and TRBJ2-5, with D possibly called TRBD1 or TRBD2 (5 bases each). Looked up from germline, CDR1 is SGHRS and CDR2 is YFSETQ. This CDR3 is 14 amino acids long. Trimming stripped 4 bases from V and 4 bases from J, with 14 bases between. CDR3 residues: CASSPEAGTETQYF. CDR3 DNA sequence: TGCGCCAGCAGCCCGGAGGCAGGGACAGAGACCCAGTACTTC.

Concerning this clonotype: In this CDR3 the conserved last residue, phenylalanine or tryptophan, is missing, so a read error is likely. The V call is TRBV2, the J call TRBJ2-7; D is undetermined. Germline V gene sequence: CDR1 SNHLY, CDR2 FYNNEI. CDR3 length: 11 residues. With 5 bases removed from V and 3 bases from J, the gap between germline ends came to 5 bases. The CDR3 coding sequence is TGTGCCAGCAGTCTTAACTACGAGCAGTACATC. Residues: CASSLNYEQYI.

By share, this clonotype counts as medium-sized. The rearrangement links TRBV11-2 to TRBJ2-1; 9 bases are shared with TRBD2. Germline CDR1 is SGHAT and CDR2 is FQNNGV. Trimming removed 1 base from V and 4 bases from J; junction bases left unmatched: 5. CDR3 length: 16 residues. Written as DNA, the CDR3 is TGTGCCAGCAGCTTAGCCGGGACTAGCAATTACAATGAGCAGTTCTTC. Translating gives CASSLAGTSNYNEQFF. Complete variable domain (other parts from reference TRBV11-2 and TRBJ2-1): EAGVAQSPRYKIIEKRQSVAFWCNPISGHATLYWYQQILGQGPKLLIQFQNNGVVDDSQLPKDRFSAERLKGVDSTLKIQPAKLEDSAVYLCASSLAGTSNYNEQFFGPGTRLTVL.

This clonotype was found a few times. The chain carries TRBV10-3 and TRBJ1-1; D uncertain. This CDR3 contains 14 residues. Trimming took 5 bases from V and 3 from J, leaving 13 bases between them. CDR1 ENHRY and CDR2 SYGVKD come from the germline V gene. The CDR3 spells CAISLNVVDTEAFF. The DNA for the CDR3 is TGTGCCATCAGTCTCAACGTCGTGGACACTGAAGCTTTCTTT.